This T cell receptor beta chain was recorded in a study of molecular identifiers for immune sequencing clone quantification. Previously published methods and listed TCR primers were used for the bulk TCR libraries. MiXCR, applied by TCRdb to the PCR reads, yields one record per CDR3 protein. The sample includes approximately 550,000 distinct CDR3 sequences, 20% to 25% of them seen just once. This clonotype was detected many times. The antigen remains undetermined. Notes on the study in general: In CMV-specific effectors, clones above 20 copies held over 97% of molecules; naive, under 1%. Spiked Jurkat TCR RNA equivalent to one cell reportedly surfaced among some 1 million naive cells.

The CDR3 has 15 amino acids. CDR1 and CDR2 from the germline V gene are SGHVS and FNYEAQ. V was shortened by 1 base and J by 2 bases, with 11 bases between the two germline ends. Sorting isolated naive CD8 T cells as CD8+CD4-CCR7+CD45RA+ events. Sequencing input: naive CD8+ T cells from blood, with Jurkat cell RNA spiked in. Subset denoted: FACS-sorted CD8+CD4-CCR7+CD45RA+ naive T cells. The rearrangement joins TRBV7-6 to TRBJ2-5, with D uncertain. The sequence was collected from a human donor in good health. Some libraries in this study had Jurkat cell RNA spiked in. The CDR3 nucleotides read TGTGCCAGCAGCTTAGATGACGCGGTTCAAGAGACCCAGTACTTC. This codes for CASSLDDAVQETQYF. Looking up the rest from reference TRBV7-6 and TRBJ2-5 gives the full variable domain: GAGVSQSPRYKVTKRGQDVALRCDPISGHVSLYWYRQALGQGPEFLTYFNYEAQQDKSGLPNDRFSAERPEGSISTLTIQRTEQRDSAMYRCASSLDDAVQETQYFGPGTRLLVL.